The 21 T cell receptor beta chains presented below share a single source sample, sequenced in a study of cytomegalovirus exposure and HLA in healthy donors. Sequencing was performed with immunoSEQ multiplex PCR; in TCRdb, only in-frame clones are kept and a portion is missing. The sample records approximately 53,000 clones, roughly nine tenths being singletons. Input material: PBMCs. Every receptor here comes from a man between 18 and 29 years old in good health and CMV-seronegative.

As for this clone: The sample holds other DNA sequences that translate to the same CDR3. The chain couples TRBV9 to TRBJ1-5; TRBD1 is a possible D gene (6 bases). CDR1 and CDR2 from the germline V gene are SGDLS and YYNGEE. V shed 0 bases and J shed 2 bases, with 6 bases lying between them. This CDR3 spans 14 amino acids. The CDR3 DNA is TGTGCCAGCAGCGTAGGGACAGGCAATCAGCCCCAGCATTTT. Translation gives CASSVGTGNQPQHF.

The CDR3: CASSLYQENTEAFF. The CDR3 DNA follows: TGTGCCAGCAGCTTATATCAGGAGAACACTGAAGCTTTCTTT. The rearrangement joins TRBV7-9 to TRBJ1-1, with D unclear. Between the trimmed V and J ends, which lost 2 bases and 1 base, there was a span of 8 bases. Germline V gene data show CDR1 as SEHNR and CDR2 as FQNEAQ (reference sequence). This CDR3 has 14 amino acids.

CDR3 DNA sequence: TGTGCCAGCAGTTTGACGGGACTGTACGAGCAGTACTTC. Its translation is CASSLTGLYEQYF. This sequence joins TRBV28 and TRBJ2-7; tentatively, D is TRBD2 (6 bases). The CDR3 is made up of 13 amino acids. V was clipped by 3 bases and J by 4 bases, with 10 bases between them. Looked up from germline, CDR1 is MDHEN and CDR2 is SYDVKM.

The chain couples TRBV11-1 to TRBJ1-1; tentatively, D is TRBD1 (5 bases). The germline V gene encodes CDR1 SGHAT and CDR2 FQDESV (reference sequence). The CDR3 has 12 amino acids. Trimming removed 4 bases from V and 4 bases from J, with 7 bases in between. This chain's CDR3 is CASSSGFTEAFF. In DNA form, the CDR3 reads TGTGCCAGCAGCTCAGGGTTCACTGAAGCTTTCTTT.

Comments on this clone: Germline and junction disagree at one end, which may indicate a read error. V gene TRBV25-1 combines with J gene TRBJ2-7; tentatively, D is TRBD2 (5 bases). Germline CDR1 MGHDK, CDR2 SYGVNS. This CDR3 has 14 residues. The CDR3 loop is CASSADSISHEQYF. The CDR3 coding sequence is TGTGCCAGCAGTGCGGACTCGATCTCCCACGAGCAGTACTTC.

CDR3 in DNA: TGCGCCAGCTCCCGGTCGATGTCTAGCGGCTCCTACGAGCAGTACTTC. Protein sequence: CASSRSMSSGSYEQYF. The genes are TRBV5-1 and TRBJ2-7, with TRBD2 matching 7 bases. With V trimmed by 7 bases and J by 0 bases, 13 bases remained unmatched. The CDR3 contains 16 residues. Germline assignment: CDR1 SGHRS and CDR2 YFSETQ.

The rearrangement joins TRBV4-3 to TRBJ1-3; no firm D call. V shed 4 bases and J shed 4 bases, with 14 bases lying between them. The CDR3 consists of 15 residues. Germline loops: CDR1 LGHNA, CDR2 YSLEER. The CDR3 reads CASSRTATGGNTIYF. DNA for the CDR3: TGCGCCAGCAGCCGGACCGCCACGGGGGGAAACACCATATATTTT.

V and J are TRBV5-1 and TRBJ2-5; 7 bases fit TRBD2. The trim removed 4 bases at V and 5 bases at J, leaving 14 bases unmatched. CDR3 length: 16 residues. Germline assignment: CDR1 SGHRS and CDR2 YFSETQ. The CDR3 reads CASSPVRGGRGETQYF. In nucleotides, the CDR3 is TGCGCCAGCAGCCCGGTTCGGGGCGGGAGAGGGGAGACCCAGTACTTC.

The genes are TRBV7-6 and TRBJ2-7; 7 nucleotides agree with TRBD2. Germline loops: CDR1 SGHVS, CDR2 FNYEAQ. The length of the CDR3 is 16 residues. The V gene end was trimmed by 1 base and the J gene end by 3 bases; junction bases not matched to a gene: 9. The CDR3 DNA is TGTGCCAGCAGCTTAGGGTTGGGAGCGGGGAGCTACGAGCAGTACTTC. It translates to CASSLGLGAGSYEQYF.

The V gene is TRBV27, the J gene TRBJ1-4; TRBD1 matches 9 bases. Unmatched junction bases numbered 9, after V lost 5 bases and J lost 8 bases. The CDR3 runs to 15 residues. Germline values: CDR1 MNHEY, CDR2 SMNVEV (reference sequence). The CDR3 spells CASSPGTGLDEKLFF. CDR3 bases: TGTGCCAGCAGTCCCGGGACAGGGTTGGACGAAAAACTGTTTTTT.

The genes are TRBV19 and TRBJ1-1, with TRBD1 matching 7 bases. Germline values: CDR1 LNHDA, CDR2 SQIVND (reference sequence). The CDR3 contains 14 residues. The J segment lost 1 base and the V segment lost 5 bases, leaving 4 bases of the junction unmatched. Here the CDR3 DNA reads TGTGCCAGTAGTCTGTGGACAGGGAACACTGAAGCTTTCTTT. It yields the protein CASSLWTGNTEAFF.

J is TRBJ1-1 and V is TRBV5-1; no clear D. The CDR3 spans 14 residues. Germline loops: CDR1 SGHRS, CDR2 YFSETQ. V was trimmed by 0 bases and J by 2 bases, leaving 8 bases between them. The CDR3 protein is CASSLDGGNTEAFF. In nucleotides, the CDR3 is TGCGCCAGCAGCTTGGACGGCGGTAACACTGAAGCTTTCTTT.

On this clone: At one end, the junction sequence differs from germline, possibly due to a read error. This sequence joins TRBV7-9 and TRBJ2-5, with 10 bases identical to TRBD2. This CDR3 comprises 13 residues. CDR1 and CDR2 from the germline V gene are SEHNR and FQNEAQ (reference sequence). In DNA form, the CDR3 reads TGTGCCAGCAGCCCGCCCACTAGCGGGAACGAACACTTC. Its translation: CASSPPTSGNEHF.

The table lists this clone with a few counts. J is TRBJ2-3 and V is TRBV11-2; D is perhaps TRBD2 (6 bases). Trimming stripped 1 base from V and 1 base from J, with 9 bases between. The CDR3 is 15 residues long. Germline CDR1 SGHAT, CDR2 FQNNGV. CDR3 sequence: CASSLAAGRTDTQYF. CDR3 DNA sequence: TGTGCCAGCAGCTTAGCCGCGGGACGCACAGATACGCAGTATTTT.

The CDR3 sequence: CASSYTGQGDQPQHF. The CDR3 DNA sequence: TGTGCCAGCAGCTACACTGGACAGGGGGATCAGCCCCAGCATTTT. This chain connects TRBV6-6 to TRBJ1-5; TRBD1 matches 10 bases. Per the germline V gene, CDR1 is MNHNY and CDR2 is SVGAGI (reference sequence). This CDR3 spans 15 amino acids. The V and J ends lost 6 bases and 5 bases, in that order; junction bases with no gene match: 7.

V is TRBV9 and J is TRBJ2-7, with D perhaps matching TRBD1 (6 bases). This CDR3 region has 14 residues. Germline-derived CDR1 and CDR2 are SGDLS and YYNGEE. With 2 bases removed from V and 5 bases from J, the gap between germline ends came to 14 bases. CDR3 DNA: TGTGCCAGCAGCGTTTCAGGGGCGCGGAACGAGCAGTACTTC. It yields the protein CASSVSGARNEQYF.

CDR3 sequence (DNA): TGTGCCACCTATAAGACTAGCGGGCTTTCGAAAACCTACAATGAGCAGTTCTTC. It translates to CATYKTSGLSKTYNEQFF. The chain has TRBV2 and TRBJ2-1; the match to TRBD2 covers 10 bases. The CDR3 contains 18 residues. CDR1 SNHLY and CDR2 FYNNEI come from the germline V gene. The V segment lost 10 bases and the J segment 2 bases; nucleotides outside the gene matches: 17.

The rearrangement uses TRBV9 and TRBJ2-5, with 8 bases identical to TRBD2. The CDR3 extends over 14 amino acids. The V segment lost 4 bases and the J segment 2 bases; nucleotides outside the gene matches: 4. Germline V gives CDR1 SGDLS, CDR2 YYNGEE. CDR3 coding DNA: TGTGCCAGCAGCATCACTAGCGGACAAGAGACCCAGTACTTC. As protein: CASSITSGQETQYF.

J is TRBJ2-5 and V is TRBV18, with 9 bases identical to TRBD1. Germline values: CDR1 KGHSH, CDR2 LQKENI. V lost 5 bases and J lost 2; bases outside the gene matches: 6. The length of the CDR3 is 15 residues. The CDR3 region is CASSFYGTGQETQYF. The CDR3 nucleotides are TGTGCCAGCTCATTCTACGGGACAGGGCAAGAGACCCAGTACTTC. The full variable domain, completed using reference TRBV18 and TRBJ2-5, is NAGVMQNPRHLVRRRGQEARLRCSPMKGHSHVYWYRQLPEEGLKFMVYLQKENIIDESGMPKERFSAEFPKEGPSILRIQQVVRGDSAAYFCASSFYGTGQETQYFGPGTRLLVL.

V gene TRBV19 combines with J gene TRBJ2-2; D is unclear. With 3 bases removed from V and 9 bases from J, the gap between germline ends came to 11 bases. Germline V gene data show CDR1 as LNHDA and CDR2 as SQIVND (reference sequence). CDR3 length: 13 residues. Here the CDR3 DNA reads TGTGCCAGTAGTATGTCGCGACTCCGGGAGCTGTTTTTT. This translates into CASSMSRLRELFF.

The V and J genes are TRBV28 and TRBJ2-5, with TRBD2 identical over 14 bases. This CDR3 has 17 residues. Germline V gene lookup returns CDR1 MDHEN and CDR2 SYDVKM. After removal of 5 bases from V and 2 bases from J, the junction contained 7 bases not matched to a gene. The CDR3: CASSPPTSGRDQETQYF. The DNA of the CDR3 is TGTGCCAGCAGTCCCCCGACTAGCGGGAGGGATCAAGAGACCCAGTACTTC. Complete variable domain (other parts from reference TRBV28 and TRBJ2-5): DVKVTQSSRYLVKRTGEKVFLECVQDMDHENMFWYRQDPGLGLRLIYFSYDVKMKEKGDIPEGYSVSREKKERFSLILESASTNQTSMYLCASSPPTSGRDQETQYFGPGTRLLVL.